A selection of T cell receptor beta chains follows, all from one sample in a study of identical twins. In TCRdb, the 5' RACE reads were re-called with MiXCR into one record per CDR3 protein. The sample has roughly 1,500,000 distinct CDR3 sequences, around a third seen once. What was sequenced was cord blood. The receptors originated from a newborn girl in good health. Both conserved end residues are part of each CDR3. Each record gives: J gene, V gene, clone size, D gene, CDR3 protein, CDR3 DNA. The D gene is left open where the match is weak. Clone size is given for some rows only: seen once, a few or many times, or a class if the clone is expanded.

J gene: TRBJ2-1
V gene: TRBV4-1
clone size: many
D gene: TRBD2
CDR3 protein: CASSQEGTSGYNEQFF
CDR3 DNA: TGCGCCAGCAGCCAAGAGGGCACTAGCGGCTACAATGAGCAGTTCTTC

J gene: TRBJ1-5
V gene: TRBV10-3
clone size: -
D gene: -
CDR3 protein: CAISETDSNQPQHF
CDR3 DNA: TGTGCCATCAGTGAGACGGATAGCAATCAGCCCCAGCATTTT

J gene: TRBJ2-1
V gene: TRBV5-1
clone size: -
D gene: -
CDR3 protein: CASSPPDSGLYNEQFF
CDR3 DNA: TGCGCCAGCAGCCCCCCCGACAGTGGGTTATACAATGAGCAGTTCTTC

J gene: TRBJ1-5
V gene: TRBV20-1
clone size: few
D gene: -
CDR3 protein: CSALPGLKNQPQHF
CDR3 DNA: TGCAGTGCTCTCCCGGGCCTAAAAAATCAGCCCCAGCATTTT

J gene: TRBJ2-1
V gene: TRBV2
clone size: -
D gene: TRBD2
CDR3 protein: CASSEAGTSLDNEQFF
CDR3 DNA: TGTGCCAGCAGTGAAGCCGGGACTAGCTTGGACAATGAGCAGTTCTTC

J gene: TRBJ2-7
V gene: TRBV6-2/TRBV6-3
clone size: -
D gene: -
CDR3 protein: CASSYPPGEQYF
CDR3 DNA: TGTGCCAGCAGTTACCCCCCTGGCGAGCAGTACTTC

J gene: TRBJ2-7
V gene: TRBV20-1
clone size: -
D gene: TRBD2
CDR3 protein: CSARPLAGVGYNEQYF
CDR3 DNA: TGCAGTGCTAGACCTCTAGCGGGAGTGGGCTACAATGAGCAGTACTTC

J gene: TRBJ2-3
V gene: TRBV4-2
clone size: -
D gene: -
CDR3 protein: CASRRDGLRTDTQYF
CDR3 DNA: TGTGCCAGCAGACGGGATGGCTTAAGGACAGATACGCAGTATTTT

J gene: TRBJ1-2
V gene: TRBV20-1
clone size: -
D gene: -
CDR3 protein: CSARGPAANYGYTF
CDR3 DNA: TGCAGTGCTAGGGGGCCAGCCGCTAACTATGGCTACACCTTC

J gene: TRBJ2-6
V gene: TRBV4-2
clone size: few
D gene: TRBD2
CDR3 protein: CASSQAGGFSGANVLTF
CDR3 DNA: TGTGCCAGCAGCCAAGCGGGAGGATTCTCTGGGGCCAACGTCCTGACTTTC

J gene: TRBJ2-7
V gene: TRBV28
clone size: few
D gene: -
CDR3 protein: CASRDTTATYEQYF
CDR3 DNA: TGTGCCAGCAGAGATACGACGGCTACCTACGAGCAGTACTTC

J gene: TRBJ2-1
V gene: TRBV27
clone size: few
D gene: TRBD2
CDR3 protein: CASSPTRLAGDTNEQFF
CDR3 DNA: TGTGCCAGCAGTCCGACCCGACTAGCGGGAGATACCAATGAGCAGTTCTTC

J gene: TRBJ2-6
V gene: TRBV10-3
clone size: -
D gene: -
CDR3 protein: CAISDPRSIRAGANVLTF
CDR3 DNA: TGTGCCATCAGTGATCCCCGTTCAATCAGAGCTGGGGCCAACGTCCTGACTTTC

J gene: TRBJ1-5
V gene: TRBV27
clone size: -
D gene: -
CDR3 protein: CASSTRRSNQPQHF
CDR3 DNA: TGTGCCAGCAGTACCCGACGAAGCAATCAGCCCCAGCATTTT

J gene: TRBJ2-1
V gene: TRBV20-1
clone size: few
D gene: TRBD2
CDR3 protein: CSARDPSGSYNEQFF
CDR3 DNA: TGCAGTGCTAGAGATCCTAGCGGATCCTACAATGAGCAGTTCTTC

J gene: TRBJ2-3
V gene: TRBV6-6
clone size: -
D gene: TRBD2
CDR3 protein: CAGRTSGSTDTQYF
CDR3 DNA: TGTGCCGGCAGAACTAGCGGGAGCACAGATACGCAGTATTTT

J gene: TRBJ1-5
V gene: TRBV24-1
clone size: -
D gene: -
CDR3 protein: CATSDGDLDSNQPQHF
CDR3 DNA: TGTGCCACCAGTGATGGGGACCTCGATAGCAATCAGCCCCAGCATTTT

J gene: TRBJ1-2
V gene: TRBV20-1
clone size: -
D gene: -
CDR3 protein: CSARDLAAPYGYTF
CDR3 DNA: TGCAGTGCTAGAGATTTGGCAGCCCCGTATGGCTACACCTTC

J gene: TRBJ2-7
V gene: TRBV6-5
clone size: few
D gene: -
CDR3 protein: CASSSPRGSTYEQYF
CDR3 DNA: TGTGCCAGCAGTTCCCCGCGCGGGTCTACCTACGAGCAGTACTTC

J gene: TRBJ1-5
V gene: TRBV20-1
clone size: few
D gene: -
CDR3 protein: CSAPDRHSNQPQHF
CDR3 DNA: TGCAGTGCTCCAGACAGACATAGCAATCAGCCCCAGCATTTT

J gene: TRBJ2-7
V gene: TRBV7-2
clone size: -
D gene: -
CDR3 protein: CASSLDRRTYNEQYF
CDR3 DNA: TGTGCCAGCAGTCTGGACCGTCGGACCTACAATGAGCAGTACTTC

J gene: TRBJ1-2
V gene: TRBV29-1
clone size: few
D gene: -
CDR3 protein: CSAGPRDGYTF
CDR3 DNA: TGCAGCGCCGGGCCGAGGGATGGCTACACCTTC

J gene: TRBJ1-6
V gene: TRBV6-1
clone size: -
D gene: -
CDR3 protein: CASRATVINSPLHF
CDR3 DNA: TGTGCCAGCAGGGCGACAGTTATAAATTCACCCCTCCACTTT

J gene: TRBJ2-1
V gene: TRBV7-2
clone size: once
D gene: TRBD2
CDR3 protein: CVSSRFGTSGRVSSYNEQFF
CDR3 DNA: TGTGTCAGCAGCCGATTCGGGACTAGCGGGAGGGTTAGCTCCTACAATGAGCAGTTCTTC